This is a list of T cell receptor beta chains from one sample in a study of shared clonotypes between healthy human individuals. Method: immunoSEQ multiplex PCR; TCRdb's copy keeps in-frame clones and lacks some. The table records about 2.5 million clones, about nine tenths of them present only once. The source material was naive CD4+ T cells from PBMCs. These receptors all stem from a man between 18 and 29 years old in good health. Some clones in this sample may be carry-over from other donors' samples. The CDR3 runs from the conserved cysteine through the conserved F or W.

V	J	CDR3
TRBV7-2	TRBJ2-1	CASSSQLSGSNEQFF
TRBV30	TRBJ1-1	CAWSPDTYTEAFF
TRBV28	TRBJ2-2	CASSSPWDRGRYTGELFF
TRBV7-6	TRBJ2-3	CASSFRGLGDTQYF
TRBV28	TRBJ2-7	CASRLGLAGPTYEQYF
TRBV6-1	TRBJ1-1	CASSVHLNEAFF
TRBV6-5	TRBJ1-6	CASSYSNSPLHF
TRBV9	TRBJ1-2	CASGTGQGMVGYTF
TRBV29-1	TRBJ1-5	CSVVEDRGRGQPQHF
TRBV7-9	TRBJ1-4	CASSLRGQGLSEKLFF
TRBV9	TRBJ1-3	CASSWGGGRHDTIYF
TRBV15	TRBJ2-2	CATFWTGSTGELFF
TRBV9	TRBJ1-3	CASSAGVGASSGNTIYF
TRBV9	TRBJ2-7	CASSVGSSGRAPYEQYF
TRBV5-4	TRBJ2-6	CASSPKGSGANVLTF
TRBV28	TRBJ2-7	CASSLSGGSHEQYF
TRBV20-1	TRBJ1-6	CSARAGGPLHF